Below, 22 T cell receptor beta chains from the same sample are listed, as sequenced in a study of shared clonotypes between healthy human individuals. Sequencing was performed with immunoSEQ multiplex PCR; in TCRdb, only in-frame clones are kept and a portion is missing. The repertoire holds 550,000 to 800,000 clones, with 90% as singletons. Material for sequencing was memory CD8+ T cells from PBMCs. Sample subset: CD45RO+ cells pooled with CCR7-negative TemRA cells. These receptor sequences come from a man aged 18 to 29 in good health. Some clones in this sample may be carry-over from other donors' samples.

The chain couples TRBV7-9 to TRBJ1-2, with unresolved D. CDR3 length equals 16 residues. Trimming took 2 bases from V and 0 from J, leaving 13 bases between them. Per the germline V gene, CDR1 is SEHNR and CDR2 is FQNEAQ (reference sequence). Written as DNA, the CDR3 is TGTGCCAGCAGCTTATTCGGCAGATCCTCTAACTATGGCTACACCTTC. The encoded protein is CASSLFGRSSNYGYTF.

This clone was detected once. This chain joins TRBV4-1 and TRBJ1-5; D is uncertain. The CDR3 totals 13 residues. V was pared by 2 bases and J by 6 bases, with 8 bases between. The germline V gene has CDR1 MGHRA and CDR2 YSYEKL. CDR3 protein: CASSQKPSQPQHF. The CDR3 nucleotides read TGCGCCAGCAGCCAAAAACCCAGTCAGCCCCAGCATTTT.

On this clone: The same CDR3 is also encoded by other DNA sequences in this sample. The V call is TRBV27, the J call TRBJ2-7; TRBD2 agrees at 11 bases. The CDR3 runs to 14 residues. V was clipped by 6 bases and J by 2 bases; unmatched bases: 3. CDR1 MNHEY and CDR2 SMNVEV come from the germline V gene (reference sequence). The CDR3 reads CASSFSGRAYEQYF. CDR3 DNA: TGTGCCAGCAGCTTTAGCGGGAGGGCCTACGAGCAGTACTTC.

The chain carries TRBV19 and TRBJ2-3, with 7 bases matching TRBD1. Trimming took 7 bases from V and 5 from J; bases not matched to a gene: 12. The V gene's germline CDR1 is LNHDA and CDR2 SQIVND (reference sequence). The CDR3 loop spans 15 amino acids. DNA for the CDR3: TGTGCCAGTACTGCCCTAGCAGGGGACAGAGATACGCAGTATTTT. It encodes CASTALAGDRDTQYF.

This clone was counted only a few times. J is TRBJ2-6 and V is TRBV30, with 7 nucleotides matching TRBD1. The V gene's germline CDR1 is GTSNPN and CDR2 SVGIG (reference sequence). The CDR3 sequence is 14 residues long. V gave up 4 bases and J gave up 3 bases; unmatched junction bases: 3. The CDR3 loop reads CAWTTGIGANVLTF. The CDR3 DNA sequence: TGTGCCTGGACGACAGGGATTGGGGCCAACGTCCTGACTTTC.

The chain joins TRBV6-5 to TRBJ2-1; the match to TRBD2 covers 12 bases. Germline V gene data show CDR1 as MNHEY and CDR2 as SVGAGI. V gave up 8 bases and J gave up 6 bases; unmatched junction bases: 8. The CDR3 is 15 amino acids. DNA of the CDR3: TGTGCCAGCGGGACCGGACTAGCGGGAATCAATGAGCAGTTCTTC. Encoded protein: CASGTGLAGINEQFF.

The chain uses TRBV5-1 and TRBJ2-1, with 14 bases that match TRBD2. There are 14 residues in the CDR3. Germline CDR1 is SGHRS and CDR2 is YFSETQ. V lost 3 bases and J lost 9; bases outside the gene matches: 2. CDR3 DNA: TGCGCCAGCAGCTCTGGACTAGCGGGGGGTGAGCAGTTCTTC. Its translation: CASSSGLAGGEQFF.

In its sample, this clone was seen once. The chain links TRBV7-9 to TRBJ2-3; D might be TRBD2 (6 bases). Trimming pared 5 bases from V and 7 bases from J, leaving 16 bases between. From germline, CDR1 is SEHNR and CDR2 FQNEAQ (reference sequence). The CDR3 loop spans 14 amino acids. The CDR3 sequence: CASSPRGGTNTQYF. CDR3 nucleotides: TGTGCCAGCAGCCCCCGTGGGGGGACCAATACGCAGTATTTT.

The CDR3 nucleotides are TGTGCCAGTAGTATTGCGCACGGACCCAGGACCATATATTTT. This sequence encodes CASSIAHGPRTIYF. The chain joins TRBV19 to TRBJ1-3; D unclear. The V end lost 3 bases, the J end lost 10 bases, and 16 bases lay between the germline ends. The germline CDR1 and CDR2 sequences are LNHDA and SQIVND (reference sequence). The CDR3 covers 14 residues.

The chain combines TRBV19 with TRBJ2-1, with a weak D call TRBD2 (6 bases). The CDR3 sequence is 13 residues long. V gave up 5 bases and J gave up 8 bases, with 13 bases separating them. In germline, CDR1 is LNHDA, CDR2 SQIVND (reference sequence). CDR3 sequence (DNA): TGTGCCAGTAGTCGGCAGACTAGGGATGAGCAGTTCTTC. Amino acids: CASSRQTRDEQFF.

With respect to this clone: Additional DNA sequences in this sample encode the identical CDR3. The chain joins TRBV5-4 to TRBJ2-1; 7 bases map to TRBD1. The CDR3 runs 15 residues. V dropped 0 bases and J dropped 4; count of bases not matched to a gene: 4. In germline, CDR1 is SGHNT, CDR2 YYREEE (reference sequence). CDR3 DNA: TGTGCCAGCAGCTTGGACAGGGGCCCATACAATGAGCAGTTCTTC. Protein: CASSLDRGPYNEQFF.

This clone was detected once. Within the sample, other DNA sequences also encode this same CDR3. The CDR3 spells CASSYRGPNTEAFF. The CDR3 nucleotides are TGTGCCAGCAGCTACAGGGGGCCCAACACTGAAGCTTTCTTT. This chain links TRBV6-5 with TRBJ1-1; TRBD1 matches at 9 bases. The CDR3 spans 14 residues. Germline CDR1 and CDR2: MNHEY and SVGAGI. The V segment lost 6 bases and the J segment 2 bases; nucleotides outside the gene matches: 4.

The J gene is TRBJ2-1, the V gene TRBV10-3, with D tentatively TRBD2 (6 bases). Germline CDR1 is ENHRY and CDR2 is SYGVKD. V shed 3 bases and J shed 7 bases, with 25 bases lying between them. The CDR3 loop spans 18 amino acids. The CDR3 nucleotides are TGTGCCATCAGTGAAATTAATGGGCGGGACGTTTATTTTAATGAGCAGTTCTTC. Its translation is CAISEINGRDVYFNEQFF.

Concerning this clone: This CDR3 is also generated by other DNA sequences in the sample. The V call is TRBV27, the J call TRBJ2-2; 7 nucleotides match TRBD2. Trimming took 5 bases from V and 6 from J; bases not matched to a gene: 3. Germline CDR1 MNHEY, CDR2 SMNVEV (reference sequence). CDR3 length: 13 amino acids. The CDR3, as DNA: TGTGCCAGCAGTCCCCGGGGGGCCGGGGAGCTGTTTTTT. Translation: CASSPRGAGELFF.

The DNA for the CDR3 is TGTGCCAGCAGTGAATGGTGGAACCAGCCCCAGCATTTT. Its translation is CASSEWWNQPQHF. V is TRBV6-1 and J is TRBJ1-5; D is undetermined. CDR3 length: 13 amino acids. The germline V gene encodes CDR1 MNHNS and CDR2 SASEGT. Deletions cut 2 bases from V and 7 bases from J, with 9 bases between.

CDR3 residues: CATTGDRETQYF. The DNA of the CDR3 is TGTGCCACGACAGGGGATCGGGAGACCCAGTACTTC. The chain links TRBV10-3 to TRBJ2-5; TRBD1 aligns across 8 bases. The CDR3 contains 12 residues. Germline-derived CDR1 and CDR2 are ENHRY and SYGVKD. Trimming at V came to 10 bases and at J to 5 bases, leaving 6 bases not matched to a gene.

V is TRBV5-6 and J is TRBJ2-2, with D unclear. V was cut by 1 base and J by 6 bases, with 10 bases left in between. Germline V gives CDR1 SGHDT, CDR2 YYEEEE. The CDR3 runs 14 residues. CDR3 bases: TGTGCCAGCAGCTTGACCCCCCCCGCCGGGGAGCTGTTTTTT. Translating gives CASSLTPPAGELFF.

V and J are TRBV25-1 and TRBJ2-7; 8 positions match TRBD2. The CDR3 length is 14 residues. In germline, CDR1 is MGHDK, CDR2 SYGVNS. J was trimmed by 7 bases and V by 2 bases; bases with no gene match: 7. The CDR3 region is CASSEDGLAREQYF. In nucleotides, the CDR3 is TGTGCCAGCAGTGAAGATGGACTAGCACGGGAGCAGTACTTC.

J is TRBJ1-4 and V is TRBV7-9; 8 nucleotides align to TRBD1. V shed 5 bases, J shed 1 base, and the junction held 3 bases outside the gene matches. CDR3 length equals 15 residues. CDR1 is SEHNR, CDR2 FQNEAQ, per germline (reference sequence). As DNA, the CDR3 is TGTGCCAGCAGCCTAGGACAGGGAACTAATGAAAAACTGTTTTTT. Its translation is CASSLGQGTNEKLFF. The whole variable domain, remainder taken from reference TRBV7-9 and TRBJ1-4, is DTGVSQNPRHKITKRGQNVTFRCDPISEHNRLYWYRQTLGQGPEFLTYFQNEAQLEKSRLLSDRFSAERPKGSFSTLEIQRTEQGDSAMYLCASSLGQGTNEKLFFGSGTQLSVL.

The rearrangement uses TRBV5-1 and TRBJ1-4, with TRBD1 matching over 7 bases. CDR1 is SGHRS, CDR2 YFSETQ, per germline. Unmatched junction bases numbered 14, after V lost 1 base and J lost 8 bases. The CDR3 loop spans 17 amino acids. The CDR3 sequence: CASSLWDRGGGGEKLFF. CDR3 DNA sequence: TGCGCCAGCAGCTTGTGGGACAGAGGAGGAGGTGGAGAAAAACTGTTTTTT.

Note on this clone: Other nucleotide sequences from this sample produce the same CDR3. CDR3 region: CASSLLAGSYNEQFF. In DNA, the CDR3 is TGTGCCAGCAGCCTACTAGCGGGAAGTTACAATGAGCAGTTCTTC. The V call is TRBV7-3, the J call TRBJ2-1, with 10 bases fitting TRBD2. J lost 4 bases, V lost 5 bases, and 5 bases had no gene match. The CDR3 contains 15 residues. Germline assignment: CDR1 SGHTA and CDR2 FQGTGA.

V gene TRBV4-2 combines with J gene TRBJ2-2; TRBD2 matches 9 bases. The CDR3 runs to 19 residues. The germline V gene encodes CDR1 LGHNA and CDR2 YNFKEQ. The junction had 12 bases not matched to a gene; V was cut back by 0 bases and J by 4 bases. The CDR3 DNA sequence: TGTGCCAGCAGCCAAGATCCAGTGAGGCTAGCGGGGAGCACCGGGGAGCTGTTTTTT. Protein sequence: CASSQDPVRLAGSTGELFF.